Presented here are 15 T cell receptor beta chains from one specimen sequenced in a study of T cells after yellow fever vaccination. TCRdb redid the calling of the 5' RACE reads with MiXCR, one entry per CDR3 protein. The data hold about 400,000 distinct CDR3 sequences, with more than 5.5% observed a single time. Sequences were derived from PBMCs, sampled 5 days after the yellow fever booster vaccination. The receptors originated from a man aged 30 to 45 who received the YFV17D yellow fever vaccine.

This clonotype was seen repeatedly, ten times or more. V and J are TRBV5-4 and TRBJ2-5, with 9 bases aligning to TRBD1. The CDR3 has 14 amino acids. V shed 4 bases and J 5 bases; nucleotides not matched to a gene: 6. CDR1 and CDR2 (germline): SGHNT, YYREEE (reference sequence). CDR3 sequence reads: CASSTTGGRETQYF. The DNA of the CDR3 is TGTGCCAGCAGCACGACAGGGGGTAGGGAGACCCAGTACTTC.

The rearrangement joins TRBV12-3 or TRBV12-4 to TRBJ1-2; a weak D match, TRBD1 (5 bases). Trimming removed 3 bases at V and 5 bases at J, with 10 bases between. The CDR3 is made up of 13 amino acids. CDR3 sequence: CASSFWEGYGYTF. CDR3 DNA sequence: TGTGCCAGCAGTTTCTGGGAGGGGTATGGCTACACCTTC.

At least ten counts were recorded for this clonotype. The genes are TRBV7-2 and TRBJ2-3; D is ambiguous. Germline V gene sequence: CDR1 SGHTA, CDR2 FQGNSA. The CDR3 spans 16 residues. The V end lost 2 bases, the J end lost 1 base, and 13 bases lay between the germline ends. The CDR3 DNA reads as TGTGCCAGCAGCTTATTCGGCCTGTCTGGCACAGATACGCAGTATTTT. It is translated as CASSLFGLSGTDTQYF.

The chain couples TRBV20-1 to TRBJ2-1; tentatively, D is TRBD2 (5 bases). Germline CDR1 DFQATT, CDR2 SNEGSKA (reference sequence). This CDR3 has 12 amino acids. V gave up 3 bases and J gave up 9 bases, with 12 bases separating them. The DNA of the CDR3 is TGCAGTGCTAGCCCCCCTAGCAGTGAGCAGTTCTTC. Translation: CSASPPSSEQFF.

V is TRBV7-2 and J is TRBJ2-1; D gene uncertain. Trimming removed 5 bases from V and 7 bases from J, with 12 bases in between. The CDR3 is 13 residues long. Germline V gives CDR1 SGHTA, CDR2 FQGNSA. CDR3 DNA: TGTGCCAGCAGCCTTTCGCCCCCGAATGAGCAGTTCTTC. Translating it yields CASSLSPPNEQFF.

In its sample, this clonotype was seen a few times. CDR3 DNA: TGCAGTGCTAGAGAAACCAACACCGGGGAGCTGTTTTTT. Its translation is CSARETNTGELFF. The gene calls are TRBV20-1 and TRBJ2-2; D ambiguous. Germline CDR1 DFQATT, CDR2 SNEGSKA (reference sequence). With 0 bases removed from V and 2 bases from J, the gap between germline ends came to 4 bases. The CDR3 covers 13 residues.

Only a few counts were recorded for this clonotype. The gene calls are TRBV6-1 and TRBJ2-1; 8 bases align to TRBD2. The ends lost 7 bases at V and 10 bases at J; junction bases unmatched: 15. The V gene's germline CDR1 is MNHNS and CDR2 SASEGT. This CDR3 spans 15 amino acids. The CDR3, as DNA: TGTGCCAGCACCCCCCCTGGGGCTAGCGGGTACGAGCAGTTCTTC. Protein: CASTPPGASGYEQFF.

This clonotype was recorded at least ten times. The chain has TRBV20-1 and TRBJ2-4, with D maybe TRBD2 (6 bases). The CDR3 covers 14 residues. V gave up 6 bases and J gave up 0 bases, with 12 bases separating them. Per germline, CDR1 DFQATT and CDR2 SNEGSKA (reference sequence). The CDR3 sequence: CSANGGLAKNIQYF. CDR3 in DNA: TGCAGTGCAAACGGGGGACTAGCCAAAAACATTCAGTACTTC.

The chain joins TRBV21-1 to TRBJ2-7; TRBD2, the table's D call, was not compared with the DNA. TRBV21-1 is a known pseudogene. The CDR3 covers 16 residues. The CDR3 DNA sequence: TGTGCCAGCACAGGGCTAGCGGGGGAGATTGTCTACGAGCAGTACTTC. Protein sequence: CASTGLAGEIVYEQYF.

This clonotype was counted at least ten times. The J gene is TRBJ2-7, the V gene TRBV12-3 or TRBV12-4; TRBD2 matches 14 bases. This CDR3 comprises 15 residues. V shed 6 bases, J shed 5 bases, and the junction held 6 bases outside the gene matches. The CDR3 bases are TGTGCCAGCAGGCCACCGGGACTAGCGGGAGACGAGCAGTACTTC. It codes for CASRPPGLAGDEQYF.

This clonotype has a count of ten or more. The chain combines TRBV4-3 with TRBJ2-3, with a tentative D call TRBD2 (6 bases). V dropped 0 bases and J dropped 6 bases, with 19 bases sitting between them. The CDR3 is 17 amino acids. Germline V CDR1 and CDR2: LGHNA, YSLEER. The CDR3 is CASSQDRISSGGDTQYF. DNA for the CDR3: TGCGCCAGCAGCCAAGATCGGATTAGCTCAGGAGGGGATACGCAGTATTTT.

Ten or more counts support this clonotype. The CDR3 region is CASSLQGREQFF. The CDR3 nucleotides read TGTGCCAGCAGCCTACAGGGTCGCGAGCAGTTCTTC. The gene calls are TRBV6-2 or TRBV6-3 and TRBJ2-1; perhaps TRBD1 as D (6 bases). The CDR3 contains 12 residues. The germline gives CDR1 MNHEY, CDR2 SVGEGT. The ends were cut back, 6 bases at V and 10 bases at J, with 13 bases in the middle.

J is TRBJ1-2 and V is TRBV10-3; 9 positions match TRBD1. After removal of 3 bases from V and 8 bases from J, the junction contained 13 bases not matched to a gene. The CDR3 is 16 amino acids. CDR1 ENHRY and CDR2 SYGVKD come from the germline V gene. CDR3 amino acids: CAISDFVDRGRRGYTF. In nucleotides, the CDR3 is TGTGCCATCAGTGACTTCGTAGACAGGGGGAGAAGGGGCTACACCTTC.

This clonotype was observed a few times. This sequence joins TRBV7-9 and TRBJ1-6; D unresolved. Germline CDR1 and CDR2: SEHNR and FQNEAQ (reference sequence). V was trimmed by 3 bases and J by 4 bases, leaving 7 bases between them. The CDR3 covers 14 residues. CDR3 protein: CASSLDQYNSPLHF. CDR3 DNA sequence: TGTGCCAGCAGCTTGGACCAATATAATTCACCCCTCCACTTT.

The rearrangement uses TRBV5-1 and TRBJ1-2, with TRBD1 matching over 10 bases. Germline CDR1 and CDR2: SGHRS and YFSETQ. The length of the CDR3 is 14 residues. The trim removed 7 bases at V and 8 bases at J, leaving 11 bases unmatched. The CDR3 nucleotides are TGCGCCAGCTCGACAGGGGGCGCCTCTGGGGGCTACACCTTC. As protein: CASSTGGASGGYTF.